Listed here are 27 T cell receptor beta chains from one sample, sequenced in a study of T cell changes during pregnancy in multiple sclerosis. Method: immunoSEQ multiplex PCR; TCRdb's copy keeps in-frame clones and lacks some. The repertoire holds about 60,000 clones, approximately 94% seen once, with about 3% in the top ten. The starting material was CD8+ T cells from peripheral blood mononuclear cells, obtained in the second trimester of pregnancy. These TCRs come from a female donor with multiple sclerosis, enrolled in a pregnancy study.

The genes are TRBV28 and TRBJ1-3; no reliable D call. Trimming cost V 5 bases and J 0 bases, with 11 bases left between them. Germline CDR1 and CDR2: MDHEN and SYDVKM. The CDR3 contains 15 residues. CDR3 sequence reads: CASSPSRSSGNTIYF. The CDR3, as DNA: TGTGCCAGCAGTCCTTCGCGGAGCTCTGGAAACACCATATATTTT.

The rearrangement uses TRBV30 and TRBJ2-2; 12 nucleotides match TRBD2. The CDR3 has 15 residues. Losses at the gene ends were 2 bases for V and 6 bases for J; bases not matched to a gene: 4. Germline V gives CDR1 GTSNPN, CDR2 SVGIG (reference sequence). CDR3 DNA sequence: TGTGCCTGGAGTTGGACTAGCGGGACCTCCGGGGAGCTGTTTTTT. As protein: CAWSWTSGTSGELFF. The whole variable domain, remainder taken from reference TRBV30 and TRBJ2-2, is SQTIHQWPATLVQPVGSPLSLECTVEGTSNPNLYWYRQAAGRGLQLLFYSVGIGQISSEVPQNLSASRPQDRQFILSSKKLLLSDSGFYLCAWSWTSGTSGELFFGEGSRLTVL.

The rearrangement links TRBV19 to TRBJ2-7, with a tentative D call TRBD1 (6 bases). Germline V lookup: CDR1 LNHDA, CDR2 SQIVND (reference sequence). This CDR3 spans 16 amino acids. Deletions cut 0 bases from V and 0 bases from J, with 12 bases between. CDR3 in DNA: TGTGCCAGTAGTATAGATTTGGCAGGGGACTCCTACGAGCAGTACTTC. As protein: CASSIDLAGDSYEQYF.

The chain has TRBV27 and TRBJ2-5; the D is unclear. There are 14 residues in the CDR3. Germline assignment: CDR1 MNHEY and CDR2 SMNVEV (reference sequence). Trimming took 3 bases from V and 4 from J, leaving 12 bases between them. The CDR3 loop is CASSFSRTGETQYF. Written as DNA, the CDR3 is TGTGCCAGCAGTTTCTCCCGTACCGGAGAGACCCAGTACTTC.

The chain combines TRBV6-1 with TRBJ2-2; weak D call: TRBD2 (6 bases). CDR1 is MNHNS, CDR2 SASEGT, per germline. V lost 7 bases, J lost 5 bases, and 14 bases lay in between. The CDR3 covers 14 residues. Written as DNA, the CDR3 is TGTGCCAGCACCTCGCTAGCGTCAACCGGGGAGCTGTTTTTT. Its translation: CASTSLASTGELFF.

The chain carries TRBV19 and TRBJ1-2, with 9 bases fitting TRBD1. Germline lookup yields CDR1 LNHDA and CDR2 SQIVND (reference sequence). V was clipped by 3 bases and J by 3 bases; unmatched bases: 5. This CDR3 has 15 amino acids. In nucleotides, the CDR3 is TGTGCCAGTAGTATCGGGGACAGGGACCACTATGGCTACACCTTC. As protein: CASSIGDRDHYGYTF.

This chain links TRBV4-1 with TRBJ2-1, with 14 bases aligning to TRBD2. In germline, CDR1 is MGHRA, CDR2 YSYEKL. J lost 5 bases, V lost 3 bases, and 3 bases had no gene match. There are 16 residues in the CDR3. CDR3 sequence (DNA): TGCGCCAGCAGCCAGGAGGGACTAGCGGGAGACAATGAGCAGTTCTTC. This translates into CASSQEGLAGDNEQFF.

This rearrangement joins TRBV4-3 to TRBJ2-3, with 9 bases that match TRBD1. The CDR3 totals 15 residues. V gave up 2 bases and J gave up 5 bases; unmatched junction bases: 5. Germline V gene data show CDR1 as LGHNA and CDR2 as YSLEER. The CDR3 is CASSQQDRGGDTQYF. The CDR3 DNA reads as TGCGCCAGCAGCCAACAGGACAGGGGTGGAGATACGCAGTATTTT.

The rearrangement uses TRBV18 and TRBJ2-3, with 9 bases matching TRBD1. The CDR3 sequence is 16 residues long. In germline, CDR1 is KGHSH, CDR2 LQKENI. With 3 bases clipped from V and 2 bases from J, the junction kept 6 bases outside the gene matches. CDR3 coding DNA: TGTGCCAGCTCACCTGCCGGGACAGGGTTCACAGATACGCAGTATTTT. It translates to CASSPAGTGFTDTQYF. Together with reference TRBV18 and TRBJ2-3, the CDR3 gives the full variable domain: NAGVMQNPRHLVRRRGQEARLRCSPMKGHSHVYWYRQLPEEGLKFMVYLQKENIIDESGMPKERFSAEFPKEGPSILRIQQVVRGDSAAYFCASSPAGTGFTDTQYFGPGTRLTVL.

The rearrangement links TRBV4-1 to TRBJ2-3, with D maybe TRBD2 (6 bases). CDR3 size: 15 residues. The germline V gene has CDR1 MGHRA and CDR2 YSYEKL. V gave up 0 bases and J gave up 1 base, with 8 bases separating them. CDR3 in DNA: TGCGCCAGCAGCCAAGAGGGAGGCGGCACAGATACGCAGTATTTT. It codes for CASSQEGGGTDTQYF.

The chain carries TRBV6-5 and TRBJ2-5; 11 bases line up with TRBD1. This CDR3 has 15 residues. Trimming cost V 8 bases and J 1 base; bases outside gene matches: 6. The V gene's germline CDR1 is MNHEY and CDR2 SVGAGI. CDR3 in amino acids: CASPGQGACQETQYF. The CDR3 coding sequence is TGTGCCAGCCCCGGACAGGGGGCCTGCCAAGAGACCCAGTACTTC.

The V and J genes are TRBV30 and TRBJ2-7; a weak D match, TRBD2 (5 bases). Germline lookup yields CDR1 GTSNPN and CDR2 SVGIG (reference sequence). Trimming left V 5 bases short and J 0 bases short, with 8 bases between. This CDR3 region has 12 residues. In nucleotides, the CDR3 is TGTGCCTGGGGGGAGAGCTCCTACGAGCAGTACTTC. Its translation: CAWGESSYEQYF. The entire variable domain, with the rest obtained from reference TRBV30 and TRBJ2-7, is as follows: SQTIHQWPATLVQPVGSPLSLECTVEGTSNPNLYWYRQAAGRGLQLLFYSVGIGQISSEVPQNLSASRPQDRQFILSSKKLLLSDSGFYLCAWGESSYEQYFGPGTRLTVT.

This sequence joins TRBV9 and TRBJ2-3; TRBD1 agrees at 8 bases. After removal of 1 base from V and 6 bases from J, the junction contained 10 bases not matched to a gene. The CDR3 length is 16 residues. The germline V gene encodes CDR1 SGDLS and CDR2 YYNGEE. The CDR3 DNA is TGTGCCAGCAGCGTAACGGGGACAGGAGTGTCGGATACGCAGTATTTT. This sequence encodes CASSVTGTGVSDTQYF.

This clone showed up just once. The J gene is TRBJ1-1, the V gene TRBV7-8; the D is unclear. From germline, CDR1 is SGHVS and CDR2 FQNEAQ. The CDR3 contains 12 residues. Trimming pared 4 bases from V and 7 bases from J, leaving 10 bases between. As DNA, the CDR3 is TGTGCCAGCAGCTCAAACACCTTTGAAGCTTTCTTT. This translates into CASSSNTFEAFF.

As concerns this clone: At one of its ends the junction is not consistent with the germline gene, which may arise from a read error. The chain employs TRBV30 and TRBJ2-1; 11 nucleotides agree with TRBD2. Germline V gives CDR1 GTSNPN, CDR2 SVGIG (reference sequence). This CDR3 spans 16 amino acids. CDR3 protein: CAWSPRLAGLANKQFF. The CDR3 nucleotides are TGTGCCTGGAGTCCGAGACTAGCGGGATTGGCCAATAAGCAGTTCTTC.

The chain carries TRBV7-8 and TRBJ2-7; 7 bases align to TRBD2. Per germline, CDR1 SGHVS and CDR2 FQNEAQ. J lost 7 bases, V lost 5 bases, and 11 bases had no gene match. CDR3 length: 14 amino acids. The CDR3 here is CASSPRASGEEQYF. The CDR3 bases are TGTGCCAGCAGCCCCCGGGCTAGCGGCGAAGAGCAGTACTTC.

CDR3 sequence: CASSVGGQGGDNEQFF. The CDR3 nucleotides are TGTGCCAGCAGCGTAGGCGGACAGGGAGGGGACAATGAGCAGTTCTTC. The rearrangement links TRBV9 to TRBJ2-1; maybe TRBD1 (8 bases). V was shortened by 0 bases and J by 5 bases, with 15 bases between the two germline ends. The length of the CDR3 is 16 residues. Germline CDR1 and CDR2: SGDLS and YYNGEE.

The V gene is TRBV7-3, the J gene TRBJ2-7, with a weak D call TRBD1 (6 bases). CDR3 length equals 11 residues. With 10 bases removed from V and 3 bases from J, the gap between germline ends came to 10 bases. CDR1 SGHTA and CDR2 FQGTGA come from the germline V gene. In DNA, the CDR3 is TGTGCCACCGGACAGTTCTACGAGCAGTACTTC. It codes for CATGQFYEQYF.

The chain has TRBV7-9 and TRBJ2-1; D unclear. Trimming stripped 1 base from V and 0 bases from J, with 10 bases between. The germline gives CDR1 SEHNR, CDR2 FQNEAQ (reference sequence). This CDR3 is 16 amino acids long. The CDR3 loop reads CASSLVGWSSYNEQFF. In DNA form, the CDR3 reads TGTGCCAGCAGCTTAGTAGGCTGGAGCTCCTACAATGAGCAGTTCTTC. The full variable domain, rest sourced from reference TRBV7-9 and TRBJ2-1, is DTGVSQNPRHKITKRGQNVTFRCDPISEHNRLYWYRQTLGQGPEFLTYFQNEAQLEKSRLLSDRFSAERPKGSFSTLEIQRTEQGDSAMYLCASSLVGWSSYNEQFFGPGTRLTVL.

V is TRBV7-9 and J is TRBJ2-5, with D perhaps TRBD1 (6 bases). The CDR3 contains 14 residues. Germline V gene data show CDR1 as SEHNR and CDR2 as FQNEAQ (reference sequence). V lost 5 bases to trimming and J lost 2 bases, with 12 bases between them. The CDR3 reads CASSPWGQQETQYF. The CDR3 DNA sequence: TGTGCCAGCAGCCCCTGGGGGCAGCAAGAGACCCAGTACTTC.

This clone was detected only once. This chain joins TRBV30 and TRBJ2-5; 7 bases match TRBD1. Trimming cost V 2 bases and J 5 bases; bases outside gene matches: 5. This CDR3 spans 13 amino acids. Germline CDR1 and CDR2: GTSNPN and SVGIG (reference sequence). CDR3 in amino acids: CAWSKGAGETQYF. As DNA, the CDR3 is TGTGCCTGGAGTAAGGGGGCAGGGGAGACCCAGTACTTC.

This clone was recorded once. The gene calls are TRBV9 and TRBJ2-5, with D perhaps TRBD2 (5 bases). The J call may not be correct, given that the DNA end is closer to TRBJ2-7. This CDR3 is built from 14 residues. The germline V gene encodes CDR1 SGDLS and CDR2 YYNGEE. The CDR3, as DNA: TGTGCCAGCAGCGGGGAGAGACCGTCCTACGAGCAGTACTTC. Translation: CASSGERPSYEQYF.

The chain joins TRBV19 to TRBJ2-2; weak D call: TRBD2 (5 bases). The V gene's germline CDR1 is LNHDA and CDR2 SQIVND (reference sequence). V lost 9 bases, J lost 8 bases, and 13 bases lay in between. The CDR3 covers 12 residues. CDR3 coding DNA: TGTGCCAGCGGGAAGAAAGGGGGGGAGCTGTTTTTT. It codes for CASGKKGGELFF.

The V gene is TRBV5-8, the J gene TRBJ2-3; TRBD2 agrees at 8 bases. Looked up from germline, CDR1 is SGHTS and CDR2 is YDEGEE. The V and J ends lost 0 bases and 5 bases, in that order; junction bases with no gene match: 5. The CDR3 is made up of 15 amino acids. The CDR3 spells CASSLGSGKVDTQYF. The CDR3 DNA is TGTGCCAGCAGCTTGGGTAGCGGGAAGGTAGATACGCAGTATTTT.

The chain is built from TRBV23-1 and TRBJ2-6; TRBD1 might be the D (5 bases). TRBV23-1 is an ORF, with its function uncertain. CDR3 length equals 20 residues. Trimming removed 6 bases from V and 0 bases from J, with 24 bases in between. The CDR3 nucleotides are TGCGCCAGCAGCCCTCGGCAGGGTCGTCCTGTTTGCTCTGGGGCCAACGTCCTGACTTTC. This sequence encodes CASSPRQGRPVCSGANVLTF.

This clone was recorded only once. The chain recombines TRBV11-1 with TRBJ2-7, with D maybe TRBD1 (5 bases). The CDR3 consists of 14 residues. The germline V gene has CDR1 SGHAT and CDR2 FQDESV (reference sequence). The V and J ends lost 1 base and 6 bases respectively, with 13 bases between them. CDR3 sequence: CASSLGRVGTEQYF. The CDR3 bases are TGTGCCAGCAGCTTAGGCAGGGTTGGCACCGAGCAGTACTTC.

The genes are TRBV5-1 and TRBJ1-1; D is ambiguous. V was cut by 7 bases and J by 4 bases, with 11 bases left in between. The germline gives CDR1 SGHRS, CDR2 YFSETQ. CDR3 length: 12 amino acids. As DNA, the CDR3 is TGCGCCAGCGGGCCGCGGGTCACTGAAGCTTTCTTT. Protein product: CASGPRVTEAFF.